Listed here are 27 T cell receptor beta chains from one sample, sequenced in a study of Graves' ophthalmopathy and Graves' hyperthyroidism (dated by TCRdb to the late 2010s). Sequenced using an Illumina HiSeq 2000. For repertoire sequencing, TCR beta CDR3 regions were amplified from RNA transcripts. The first round of RT-PCR was done with HTBI primers and the Qiagen OneStep RT-PCR kit, and was followed by a second round of multiplex PCR, then size selection and purification. TCRdb took the public reads, trimmed them with fastp at Q25, ran MiXCR for clone calling and kept in-frame beta chains. Records with the same CDR3 protein are collapsed into one entry carrying the most frequent genes and DNA. This sample holds hundreds of thousands of distinct CDR3 sequences; about 24% were observed only once. Around 6.5% of the sample is taken by the ten largest. The specimen was peripheral blood. The receptors stem from a woman younger than 35 with stable Graves' hyperthyroidism. Some clones in this sample may be carry-over from other donors' samples. Donor details come from another sample of the same person, matched by shared clones.

This chain links TRBV6-5 with TRBJ1-5; D ambiguous. Trimming shortened V by 5 bases and J by 2 bases, and 7 bases separated the two germline ends. The CDR3 is 13 residues long. Germline assignment: CDR1 MNHEY and CDR2 SVGAGI. The DNA for the CDR3 is TGTGCCAGCAGTCACCAGCGCAATCAGCCCCAGCATTTT. This sequence encodes CASSHQRNQPQHF.

This clonotype was counted ten times or more. The chain recombines TRBV14 with TRBJ1-2, with 10 bases matching TRBD1. Germline lookup yields CDR1 SGHDN and CDR2 FVKESK. After removal of 3 bases from V and 2 bases from J, the junction contained 3 bases not matched to a gene. The CDR3 contains 15 residues. The CDR3 is CASSQGQGRNYGYTF. For the CDR3, the DNA is TGTGCCAGCAGCCAGGGACAGGGGCGGAACTATGGCTACACCTTC. Together with reference TRBV14 and TRBJ1-2, the CDR3 gives the full variable domain: EAGVTQFPSHSVIEKGQTVTLRCDPISGHDNLYWYRRVMGKEIKFLLHFVKESKQDESGMPNNRFLAERTGGTYSTLKVQPAELEDSGVYFCASSQGQGRNYGYTFGSGTRLTVV.

The table lists this clonotype with many counts. The chain combines TRBV9 with TRBJ1-6; 7 positions agree with TRBD1. Germline CDR1 is SGDLS and CDR2 is YYNGEE. The J segment lost 6 bases and the V segment lost 4 bases, leaving 7 bases of the junction unmatched. The CDR3 is 15 residues long. The CDR3 DNA reads as TGTGCCAGCAGCCCCCCGACAGGGCCTAATTCACCCCTCCACTTT. Its translation: CASSPPTGPNSPLHF. The whole variable domain, filled in from reference TRBV9 and TRBJ1-6, reads DSGVTQTPKHLITATGQRVTLRCSPRSGDLSVYWYQQSLDQGLQFLIQYYNGEERAKGNILERFSAQQFPDLHSELNLSSLELGDSALYFCASSPPTGPNSPLHFGNGTRLTVT.

This clonotype was recorded many times. V gene TRBV9 combines with J gene TRBJ1-1; maybe TRBD1 (5 bases). This CDR3 contains 15 residues. Per germline, CDR1 SGDLS and CDR2 YYNGEE. V lost 0 bases, J lost 3 bases, and 12 bases lay in between. CDR3 sequence reads: CASSVAPGLDTEAFF. For the CDR3, the DNA is TGTGCCAGCAGCGTAGCGCCGGGGCTGGACACTGAAGCTTTCTTT.

This clonotype appeared many times. The chain recombines TRBV6-1 with TRBJ2-3; 12 bases agree with TRBD2. CDR3 length: 15 residues. V shed 8 bases, J shed 3 bases, and the junction held 6 bases outside the gene matches. Looked up from germline, CDR1 is MNHNS and CDR2 is SASEGT. CDR3 in amino acids: CASSPTSGRTDTQYF. In DNA form, the CDR3 reads TGTGCCAGCTCCCCGACTAGCGGGAGAACAGATACGCAGTATTTT.

The sample holds many counts of this clonotype. The chain carries TRBV12-3 or TRBV12-4 and TRBJ1-2; TRBD1 matches 10 bases. The CDR3 totals 18 residues. V gave up 6 bases and J gave up 3 bases; unmatched junction bases: 16. This CDR3 is CASSLPRDRGDTDYGYTF. The DNA of the CDR3 is TGTGCCAGCAGCCTCCCCCGGGACAGGGGAGACACGGACTATGGCTACACCTTC.

The chain links TRBV20-1 to TRBJ2-7; weak D call: TRBD1 (6 bases). V lost 0 bases, J lost 2 bases, and 14 bases lay in between. The CDR3 has 15 amino acids. The V gene's germline CDR1 is DFQATT and CDR2 SNEGSKA (reference sequence). The chain's CDR3 is CSARDFRDIAYEQYF. In nucleotides, the CDR3 is TGCAGTGCTAGAGATTTCAGGGACATCGCCTACGAGCAGTACTTC.

In its sample, this clonotype was seen many times. J is TRBJ2-7 and V is TRBV20-1; D remains unclear. V was trimmed by 1 base and J by 2 bases, leaving 9 bases between them. Germline CDR1 reads DFQATT; CDR2 reads SNEGSKA (reference sequence). The CDR3 runs to 13 residues. CDR3 sequence reads: CSARGRAAYEQYF. The CDR3, as DNA: TGCAGTGCTAGAGGCCGAGCAGCCTACGAGCAGTACTTC.

This clonotype was seen many times. The rearrangement links TRBV28 to TRBJ1-1, with 11 bases identical to TRBD1. Germline lookup yields CDR1 MDHEN and CDR2 SYDVKM. There are 17 residues in the CDR3. V dropped 2 bases and J dropped 5; count of bases not matched to a gene: 10. CDR3 DNA sequence: TGTGCCAGCAGTTTAGGTGGACAGGGGGCGCCTTGGACTGAAGCTTTCTTT. This codes for CASSLGGQGAPWTEAFF.

This clonotype has a handful of counts. This clone may be a read error of a much larger clone one base away. The chain has TRBV6-1 and TRBJ1-6; D remains unclear. The germline V gene encodes CDR1 MNHNS and CDR2 SASEGT. V was trimmed by 8 bases and J by 6 bases, leaving 17 bases between them. The CDR3 has 15 amino acids. Here the CDR3 DNA reads TGTGCCAGCGGGAGGGAGGGAACGATTAATTCACCCCTCCACTTT. Amino acids: CASGREGTINSPLHF.

This rearrangement joins TRBV4-1 to TRBJ2-7, with 12 bases matching TRBD2. CDR1 is MGHRA, CDR2 YSYEKL, per germline. The CDR3 totals 20 residues. V was clipped by 2 bases and J by 7 bases; unmatched bases: 21. In DNA, the CDR3 is TGCGCCAGCAGCCAATCCATTACAGGGGGCGGAGGACTAGCGGGGCTGGAGCAGTACTTC. Amino acid sequence: CASSQSITGGGGLAGLEQYF.

As to this clonotype: Possible read error: a much larger clone is one base away. The gene calls are TRBV19 and TRBJ2-2, with a possible D match to TRBD2 (5 bases). Germline CDR1 reads LNHDA; CDR2 reads SQIVND (reference sequence). CDR3 length equals 13 residues. CDR3 protein: CASSARSTGELLF. DNA for the CDR3: TGTGCCAGTAGTGCACGTAGCACCGGGGAGCTGTTGTTT.

This clonotype was counted only a few times. This chain connects TRBV30 to TRBJ1-3, with TRBD1 identical over 7 bases. The CDR3 is 14 amino acids. Germline V lookup: CDR1 GTSNPN, CDR2 SVGIG (reference sequence). V was clipped by 5 bases and J by 3 bases; unmatched bases: 7. The CDR3 coding sequence is TGTGCCTGGTTTGCAGGGGGAAGTGGAAACACCATATATTTT. Translating it yields CAWFAGGSGNTIYF.

There are many counts of this clonotype. The chain recombines TRBV27 with TRBJ1-6, with D possibly TRBD1 on 5 matching bases. The length of the CDR3 is 15 residues. V shed 6 bases and J shed 13 bases, with 22 bases lying between them. Germline V gene lookup returns CDR1 MNHEY and CDR2 SMNVEV (reference sequence). CDR3 in amino acids: CASRKAGTRSSPLHF. CDR3 DNA: TGTGCCAGCAGGAAGGCCGGGACTCGGTCATCGCCCCTCCACTTT.

This clonotype was counted many times. The V call is TRBV7-6, the J call TRBJ2-7; 9 positions agree with TRBD2. The J segment lost 0 bases and the V segment lost 1 base, leaving 22 bases of the junction unmatched. Germline V gives CDR1 SGHVS, CDR2 FNYEAQ. The length of the CDR3 is 22 residues. The CDR3, as DNA: TGTGCCAGCAGCTTAGTCGAGGCGGGGACCTCTAGCGGGGATTACACCTCCTACGAGCAGTACTTC. Its translation is CASSLVEAGTSSGDYTSYEQYF.

The CDR3 region is CASSISPGYEQYF. The DNA for the CDR3 is TGTGCCAGTAGTATATCTCCAGGTTACGAGCAGTACTTC. V usage is TRBV19 and J usage is TRBJ2-7, with D unresolved. Germline V CDR1 and CDR2: LNHDA, SQIVND (reference sequence). The CDR3 spans 13 residues. V lost 2 bases to trimming and J lost 4 bases, with 9 bases between them.

This chain uses TRBV6-1 with TRBJ2-2; TRBD1 matches 7 bases. The CDR3 contains 14 residues. V gave up 6 bases and J gave up 4 bases; unmatched junction bases: 5. The germline CDR1 and CDR2 sequences are MNHNS and SASEGT. The CDR3 spells CASRSGQATGELFF. CDR3 nucleotides: TGTGCCAGCAGATCCGGACAGGCCACCGGGGAGCTGTTTTTT.

The chain links TRBV6-1 to TRBJ2-3, with TRBD2 as a possible D gene (7 bases). The CDR3 contains 16 residues. V lost 7 bases and J 4 bases, leaving 21 bases between the germline ends. CDR1 and CDR2 from the germline V gene are MNHNS and SASEGT. The CDR3: CASKGGAQGYADTQYF. As DNA, the CDR3 is TGTGCCAGCAAGGGAGGGGCGCAGGGGTACGCAGATACGCAGTATTTT.

This clonotype appeared many times. The chain combines TRBV12-3 or TRBV12-4 with TRBJ2-2; TRBD2 aligns across 9 bases. The CDR3 covers 14 residues. Unmatched junction bases numbered 4, after V lost 8 bases and J lost 3 bases. The CDR3 reads CASETSGYTGELFF. CDR3 DNA sequence: TGTGCCAGCGAGACTAGCGGATACACCGGGGAGCTGTTTTTT.

This clonotype was seen many times. The rearrangement links TRBV10-3 to TRBJ1-1; D is unclear. Germline lookup yields CDR1 ENHRY and CDR2 SYGVKD. The CDR3 covers 14 residues. Trimming removed 4 bases at V and 0 bases at J, with 9 bases between. The CDR3 reads CAISVRGLNTEAFF. CDR3 DNA sequence: TGTGCCATCAGTGTACGGGGATTGAACACTGAAGCTTTCTTT.

As to this clonotype: No conserved phenylalanine or tryptophan ends this CDR3, so it is likely a read error. The chain is built from TRBV30 and TRBJ1-1, with D hard to call. V lost 3 bases, J lost 8 bases, and 10 bases lay in between. CDR3 length equals 11 residues. Per germline, CDR1 GTSNPN and CDR2 SVGIG (reference sequence). The CDR3 is CAWRGYSEAFV. The CDR3 region has the DNA TGTGCCTGGAGGGGCTACTCAGAAGCTTTCGTT.

The sample holds many counts of this clonotype. This rearrangement joins TRBV5-1 to TRBJ2-7; TRBD1 is a possible D gene (6 bases). V was trimmed by 6 bases and J by 1 base, leaving 11 bases between them. Germline CDR1 SGHRS, CDR2 YFSETQ. This CDR3 has 13 residues. CDR3 sequence: CASKGQGSYEQYF. The DNA of the CDR3 is TGCGCCAGCAAGGGGCAGGGGTCCTACGAGCAGTACTTC.

In its sample, this clonotype was seen many times. The V gene is TRBV6-2 or TRBV6-3, the J gene TRBJ2-7; D is undetermined. The germline gives CDR1 MNHEY, CDR2 SVGEGT. V lost 7 bases to trimming and J lost 1 base, with 2 bases between them. This CDR3 has 10 amino acids. The CDR3 reads CASTSYEQYF. The CDR3 DNA sequence: TGTGCCAGCACTTCCTACGAGCAGTACTTC.

Comment on this clonotype: One end of the junction does not line up with germline, which may come from a read error. This chain uses TRBV27 with TRBJ2-4; tentative D call: TRBD1 (5 bases). This CDR3 is built from 16 residues. From germline, CDR1 is MNHEY and CDR2 SMNVEV (reference sequence). As DNA, the CDR3 is TGTGCCAGCAGTTTAGTGGGGCAGGGATGGGAAAACATTAAGTACTTC. The encoded protein is CASSLVGQGWENIKYF.

J is TRBJ1-3 and V is TRBV4-1; D is ambiguous. The CDR3 runs 16 residues. V was cut by 4 bases and J by 0 bases, with 13 bases left in between. Looked up from germline, CDR1 is MGHRA and CDR2 is YSYEKL. Here the CDR3 DNA reads TGCGCCAGCAGCCTGGGCCCGGTAAACTCTGGAAACACCATATATTTT. Translating it yields CASSLGPVNSGNTIYF.

This clonotype was seen repeatedly, ten times or more. V usage is TRBV7-9 and J usage is TRBJ2-7; 7 nucleotides align to TRBD2. CDR3 size: 15 residues. Germline lookup yields CDR1 SEHNR and CDR2 FQNEAQ (reference sequence). The junction had 10 bases not matched to a gene; V was cut back by 3 bases and J by 5 bases. The CDR3 nucleotides read TGTGCCAGCAGCTTGGTGGGAGGGCCTCGGGACGAGCAGTACTTC. Encoded protein: CASSLVGGPRDEQYF. The variable domain in full, with the rest retrieved from reference TRBV7-9 and TRBJ2-7, is DTGVSQNPRHKITKRGQNVTFRCDPISEHNRLYWYRQTLGQGPEFLTYFQNEAQLEKSRLLSDRFSAERPKGSFSTLEIQRTEQGDSAMYLCASSLVGGPRDEQYFGPGTRLTVT.

In this sample, this clonotype turned up a few times. The gene calls are TRBV6-5 and TRBJ1-1, with 8 bases aligning to TRBD1. Per the germline V gene, CDR1 is MNHEY and CDR2 is SVGAGI. V trimming: 3 bases; J trimming: 6 bases; junction bases outside the gene matches: 9. The CDR3 totals 15 residues. This chain's CDR3 is CASSYPGGRSSEAFF. Written as DNA, the CDR3 is TGTGCCAGCAGTTATCCAGGGGGCCGATCCTCTGAAGCTTTCTTT.